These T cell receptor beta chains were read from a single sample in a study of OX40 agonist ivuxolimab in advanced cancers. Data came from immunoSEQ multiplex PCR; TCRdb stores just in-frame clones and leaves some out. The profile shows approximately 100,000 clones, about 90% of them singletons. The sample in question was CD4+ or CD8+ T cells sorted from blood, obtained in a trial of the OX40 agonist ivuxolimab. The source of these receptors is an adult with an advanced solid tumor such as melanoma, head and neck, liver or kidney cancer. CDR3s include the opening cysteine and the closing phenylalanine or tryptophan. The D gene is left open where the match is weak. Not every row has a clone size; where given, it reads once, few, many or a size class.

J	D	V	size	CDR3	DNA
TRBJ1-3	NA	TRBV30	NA	CAWSNQGTSNTIYF	TGTGCCTGGAGTAACCAGGGGACCTCAAACACCATATATTTT
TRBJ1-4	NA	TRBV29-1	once	CSVVTMGDSTFF	TGCAGCGTTGTGACTATGGGAGACAGTACGTTTTTT
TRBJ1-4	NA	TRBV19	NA	CASKGLEKLFF	TGTGCCAGTAAGGGGTTAGAAAAACTGTTTTTT
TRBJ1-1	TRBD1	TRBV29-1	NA	CSVSQGAGGTEAFF	TGCAGCGTTTCACAGGGGGCAGGAGGGACTGAAGCTTTCTTT
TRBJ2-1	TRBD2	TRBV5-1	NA	CASSRSGGLYNEQFF	TGCGCCAGCAGCAGAAGCGGGGGGCTCTACAATGAGCAGTTCTTC
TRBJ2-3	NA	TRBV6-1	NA	CASSEPGLLITDTQYF	TGTGCCAGCAGTGAACCGGGACTCCTCATCACAGATACGCAGTATTTT
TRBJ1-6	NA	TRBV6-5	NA	CASSRQNPSPLHF	TGTGCCAGCAGCCGACAGAATCCTTCACCCCTCCACTTT
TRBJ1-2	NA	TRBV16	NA	CASSLSSRGGYTF	TGTGCCAGCAGCCTGAGTTCAAGGGGTGGCTACACCTTC
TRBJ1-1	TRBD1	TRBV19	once	CASSMGLGQGYEAFF	TGTGCCAGTAGTATGGGTCTTGGACAGGGATACGAAGCTTTCTTT
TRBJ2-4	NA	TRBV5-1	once	CASSDTPSGAGAKNIQYF	TGCGCCAGCAGCGACACTCCCTCCGGGGCGGGAGCCAAAAACATTCAGTACTTC
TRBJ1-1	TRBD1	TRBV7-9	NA	CASSLGQLNTEAFF	TGTGCCAGCAGCTTGGGACAGTTGAACACTGAAGCTTTCTTT
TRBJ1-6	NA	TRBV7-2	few	CASSPNGLGNSPLHF	TGTGCCAGCAGCCCAAACGGCCTCGGGAATTCACCCCTCCACTTT
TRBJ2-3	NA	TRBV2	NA	CASSYRETDTQYF	TGTGCCAGCTCCTACAGGGAGACAGATACGCAGTATTTT
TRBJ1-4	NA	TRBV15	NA	CATSRDRATNEKLFF	TGTGCCACCAGCAGGGACAGAGCAACTAATGAAAAACTGTTTTTT
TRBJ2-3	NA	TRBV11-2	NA	CASSPTLGSPDTQYF	TGTGCCAGCAGTCCAACTCTTGGGAGCCCAGATACGCAGTATTTT
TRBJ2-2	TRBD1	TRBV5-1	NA	CASSRDREGTGELFF	TGCGCCAGCAGCCGAGACAGGGAAGGGACCGGGGAGCTGTTTTTT
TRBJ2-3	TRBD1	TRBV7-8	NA	CASSFFRGNTDTQYF	TGTGCCAGCAGCTTTTTCAGGGGGAACACAGATACGCAGTATTTT
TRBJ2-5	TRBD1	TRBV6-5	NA	CASSSRGPGETQYF	TGTGCCAGCAGTAGCAGGGGGCCGGGAGAGACCCAGTACTTC
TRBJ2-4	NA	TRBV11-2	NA	CASSFRTAAKNIQYF	TGTGCCAGCAGCTTCCGGACCGCAGCCAAAAACATTCAGTACTTC
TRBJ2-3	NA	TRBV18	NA	CASSPQTGGATDTQYF	TGTGCCAGCTCACCGCAAACAGGGGGGGCCACAGATACGCAGTATTTT
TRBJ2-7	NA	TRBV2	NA	CASSEVKDPYEQYF	TGTGCCAGCAGTGAAGTCAAGGATCCCTACGAGCAGTACTTC
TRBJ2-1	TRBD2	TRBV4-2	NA	CASSQDTSGAYNEQFF	TGTGCCAGCAGCCAAGACACTAGCGGGGCTTACAATGAGCAGTTCTTC
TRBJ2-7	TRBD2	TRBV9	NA	CASSSGRGEWYEQYF	TGTGCCAGCAGCTCCGGCCGGGGGGAATGGTACGAGCAGTACTTC
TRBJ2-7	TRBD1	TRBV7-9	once	CASSPQGDEQYF	TGTGCCAGCAGCCCGCAGGGGGACGAGCAGTACTTC
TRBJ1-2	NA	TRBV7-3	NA	CASSLARGWGYTF	TGTGCCAGCAGCTTAGCCAGGGGATGGGGCTACACCTTC
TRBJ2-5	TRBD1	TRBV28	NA	CASSPGGPRETQYF	TGTGCCAGCAGTCCAGGGGGACCCAGGGAGACCCAGTACTTC
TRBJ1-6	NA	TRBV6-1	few	CASSAYRAGDSPLHF	TGTGCCAGCAGTGCGTATCGGGCGGGAGATTCACCCCTCCACTTT
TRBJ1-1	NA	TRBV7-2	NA	CASSLAGSMNTEAFF	TGTGCCAGCAGCTTAGCGGGGTCCATGAACACTGAAGCTTTCTTT
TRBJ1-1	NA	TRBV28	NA	CASSPGHLNTEAFF	TGTGCCAGCAGTCCCGGACACCTGAACACTGAAGCTTTCTTT
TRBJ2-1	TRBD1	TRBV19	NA	CASRPRGRVYNEQFF	TGTGCCAGTAGACCCAGGGGGCGGGTTTACAATGAGCAGTTCTTC
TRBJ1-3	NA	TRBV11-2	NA	CASSLAISGNTIYF	TGTGCCAGCAGCTTAGCGATCTCTGGAAACACCATATATTTT
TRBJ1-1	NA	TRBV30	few	CAWSAGHFRSEAFF	TGTGCCTGGAGTGCCGGCCACTTCCGATCTGAAGCTTTCTTT
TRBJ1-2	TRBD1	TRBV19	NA	CARPITGDYGYTF	TGTGCCAGGCCGATTACAGGGGACTATGGCTACACCTTC
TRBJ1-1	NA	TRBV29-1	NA	CSVEEGGNTEAFF	TGCAGCGTTGAAGAGGGGGGGAACACTGAAGCTTTCTTT
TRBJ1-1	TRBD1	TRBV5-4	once	CASSLGREQGSTEAFF	TGTGCCAGCAGCTTGGGGCGGGAACAGGGGAGCACTGAAGCTTTCTTT
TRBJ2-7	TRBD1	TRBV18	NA	CASSYYGQGNNEQYF	TGTGCCAGCTCCTATTACGGACAGGGGAACAACGAGCAGTACTTC
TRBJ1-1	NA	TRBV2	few	CASSGDLNTEAFF	TGTGCCAGCAGCGGGGATTTGAACACTGAAGCTTTCTTT
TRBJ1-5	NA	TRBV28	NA	CASITAAERGRDKAQHF	TGTGCCAGCATTACGGCGGCGGAGAGAGGGAGGGATAAGGCCCAGCATTTT
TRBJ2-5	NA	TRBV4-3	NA	CASSQDAVQPQYF	TGCGCCAGCAGCCAAGATGCCGTTCAGCCCCAGTACTTC
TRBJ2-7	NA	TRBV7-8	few	CASSLLGRAYEQYF	TGTGCCAGCAGCTTACTCGGGCGCGCCTACGAGCAGTACTTC
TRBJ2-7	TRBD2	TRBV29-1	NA	CSVGRLAGEQYF	TGCAGCGTTGGAAGACTAGCGGGAGAGCAGTACTTC
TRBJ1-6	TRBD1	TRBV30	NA	CAWTYPGQGLMSPLHF	TGTGCCTGGACTTATCCAGGACAGGGCCTCATGTCACCCCTCCACTTT
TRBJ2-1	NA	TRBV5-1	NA	CASSFLSLAISYNEQFF	TGCGCCAGCAGCTTCTTATCCCTGGCTATCTCCTACAATGAGCAGTTCTTC
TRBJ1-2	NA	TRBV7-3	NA	CASSLSTGSNYGYTF	TGTGCCAGCAGCTTATCGACGGGGTCCAACTATGGCTACACCTTC
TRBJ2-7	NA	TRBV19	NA	CASSKTGEQYF	TGTGCCAGTAGTAAAACGGGGGAGCAGTACTTC
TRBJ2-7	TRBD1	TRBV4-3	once	CASSQDPWTGIDF	TGCGCCAGCAGCCAAGATCCCTGGACAGGGATAGACTTC
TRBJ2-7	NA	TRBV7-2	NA	CASSLGGTYLYEQYF	TGTGCCAGCAGCTTAGGCGGGACGTACCTCTACGAGCAGTACTTC
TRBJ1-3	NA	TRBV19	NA	CASRQSSGNTIYF	TGTGCCAGTAGACAGAGCTCTGGAAACACCATATATTTT